The present T cell receptor beta chain was sequenced within a study of blood T cell repertoires in COVID-19. About the study: COVID-19 samples from acute and convalescent phases originated in the United States, Italy and Spain. In each case, the material was cDNA or gDNA derived from T cells, B-cell-depleted T cells, or PBMCs.

Seattle patient enrollment occurred during active infection, with longitudinal follow-up thereafter. The assay was immunoSEQ multiplex PCR, and TCRdb's table has in-frame clones only and misses some. This sample has more than 300,000 clones, with about 90% found just once. The sequencing input was peripheral blood. The receptor was derived from an older woman with COVID-19, enrolled during active disease.

The CDR3 spells CASSVGLALTYAEKLFF. The DNA for the CDR3 is TGTGCCAGCAGCGTAGGGTTAGCGCTAACCTATGCAGAAAAACTGTTTTTT. The V call is TRBV9, the J call TRBJ1-4; no firm D call. Trimming shortened V by 0 bases and J by 8 bases, and 20 bases separated the two germline ends. CDR1 is SGDLS, CDR2 YYNGEE, per germline. The CDR3 is 17 amino acids.